The rows below give T cell receptor beta chains drawn from one sample of a study of T cell changes during pregnancy in multiple sclerosis. TCRdb keeps only in-frame clones here, not all; method: immunoSEQ multiplex PCR. This sample has approximately 94,000 clones, with around 92% found just once. This specimen consisted of peripheral blood, obtained after pregnancy. Receptors were obtained from a female donor with multiple sclerosis, enrolled in a pregnancy study. Each CDR3 is given with its conserved first and last residue. The order of the fields is J gene, clone size, V gene, CDR3 length, D gene, CDR3 DNA, CDR3 protein. D genes are given only for firm matches. The size of a clone is reported for some rows only, either as once, few or many, or as a class for expanded clones.

>TRBJ2-5|.|TRBV4-2|16|.
TGTGCCAGCAGCCCGCGAGGGGAAGGGGGGGAAGAGACCCAGTACTTC
CASSPRGEGGEETQYF
>TRBJ2-5|.|TRBV5-4|16|TRBD2
TGTGCCAGCAGCTTTCCTCCCACTAGCGGGACCGAGACCCAGTACTTC
CASSFPPTSGTETQYF
>TRBJ2-7|once|TRBV11-3|15|TRBD1
TGTGCCAGCAGCCGACCGGGACAGGGGTCCTACGAGCAGTACTTC
CASSRPGQGSYEQYF
>TRBJ2-5|.|TRBV7-9|16|TRBD1
TGTGCCAGCAGGGGAACCGGGACAGGGCTTCCAGAGACCCAGTACTTC
CASRGTGTGLPETQYF
>TRBJ2-2|.|TRBV30|15|.
TGTGCCTCCAGCCAGGCGTCAGGGGGGAAGGGGGAGCTGTTTTTT
CASSQASGGKGELFF
>TRBJ2-7|.|TRBV7-2|14|.
TGTGCCAGCAGCTTAGGACTGATCTCCTACGAGCAGTACTTC
CASSLGLISYEQYF
>TRBJ2-2|.|TRBV19|18|.
TGTGCCAGTAGTATAGATCGGGCTAGCGAGGAGGTGAGCGGGGAGCTGTTTTTT
CASSIDRASEEVSGELFF
>TRBJ2-1|.|TRBV15|18|TRBD2
TGTGCCACCAGCAGAGGGGCCGGACTAGCGGGGACCTACAATGAGCAGTTCTTC
CATSRGAGLAGTYNEQFF
>TRBJ2-3|.|TRBV18|16|TRBD2
TGTGCCAGCTCCCCGCGAGCGGGAGTGGGAACAGATACGCAGTATTTT
CASSPRAGVGTDTQYF
>TRBJ2-7|.|TRBV4-1|14|.
TGCGCCAGCAGTAGCCCTGGGGGAGGCTACGAGCAGTACTTC
CASSSPGGGYEQYF
>TRBJ1-2|once|TRBV19|13|TRBD1
TGTGCCAGCTACAGGGGCTTTAACTATGGCTACACCTTC
CASYRGFNYGYTF
>TRBJ2-5|.|TRBV9|14|TRBD2
TGTGCCAGCAGCTCGGGTGCGGGAGCAGAGACCCAGTACTTC
CASSSGAGAETQYF
>TRBJ2-7|.|TRBV6-5|15|TRBD1
TGTGCCAGCAGTACGCGGACAGGGAAGTTGTACGAGCAGTACTTC
CASSTRTGKLYEQYF
>TRBJ2-1|few|TRBV7-3|15|TRBD2
TGTGCCAGCAGCTTACAAGCGGGGGGGTACAATGAGCAGTTCTTC
CASSLQAGGYNEQFF
>TRBJ2-5|.|TRBV30|13|.
TGTGCCTGGTGTAGGGGGAATTGCGAGACCCAGTACTTC
CAWCRGNCETQYF
>TRBJ2-1|.|TRBV29-1|13|TRBD2
TGCAGCGTTGATTTTGTAGCGGGGGGTGAGCAGTTCTTC
CSVDFVAGGEQFF
>TRBJ1-2|few|TRBV7-9|14|TRBD1
TGTGCCAGCAGCGCAGGGACAGGGGAGTATGGCTACACCTTC
CASSAGTGEYGYTF
>TRBJ1-2|.|TRBV7-2|14|TRBD1
TGTGCCAGCGGTAGACAGGGGGCGAGCAATGGCTACACCTTC
CASGRQGASNGYTF
>TRBJ1-5|.|TRBV5-1|14|.
TGCGCCAGCAGCTTGGGACAGAGCGATCAGCCCCAGCATTTT
CASSLGQSDQPQHF
>TRBJ2-5|.|TRBV9|14|TRBD2
TGTGCCAGCAGCGTAGGCGGGGGGGAAGAGACCCAGTACTTC
CASSVGGGEETQYF
>TRBJ2-1|.|TRBV5-1|19|TRBD2
TGCGCCAGCAGCTTAAAAATAAGGACTAGCGGAGTATGGGACAATGAGCAGTTCTTC
CASSLKIRTSGVWDNEQFF
>TRBJ2-7|.|TRBV7-9|17|TRBD1
TGTGCCAGCAGCTCGACCGGGACAGGGGAGGCCTCCTACGAGCAGTACTTC
CASSSTGTGEASYEQYF
>TRBJ2-4|.|TRBV7-2|14|.
TGTGCCAGCAGCTTAGCGCCGGGCAAAAACATTCAGTACTTC
CASSLAPGKNIQYF
>TRBJ2-7|.|TRBV28|14|TRBD1
TGTGCCAGCAGTTGGACAGGGAGCTCCTACGAGCAGTACTTC
CASSWTGSSYEQYF
>TRBJ2-7|once|TRBV29-1|12|.
TGCAGCGGTTACAGTTCCCCCTACGAGCAGTACTTC
CSGYSSPYEQYF
>TRBJ1-5|few|TRBV6-5|15|.
TGTGCCAGCAGGGCGGGGGGATATAGCAATCAGCCCCAGCATTTT
CASRAGGYSNQPQHF
>TRBJ1-5|medium-sized|TRBV7-2|15|.
TGTGCCAGCAGCTTAGTCACCGGGAGCAATCAGCCCCAGCATTTT
CASSLVTGSNQPQHF
>TRBJ1-2|once|TRBV28|14|.
TGTGCCAGCAGGTCCAGATCCACCTTCTATGGCTACACCTTC
CASRSRSTFYGYTF
>TRBJ2-2|.|TRBV15|16|.
TGTGCCACCAGCAGAGAGGAGACGGGAGTCACCGGGGAGCTGTTTTTT
CATSREETGVTGELFF
>TRBJ2-2|once|TRBV29-1|16|.
TGCAGCGTCGCCCATCGGCTAGCTACGAACACCGGGGAGCTGTTTTTT
CSVAHRLATNTGELFF
>TRBJ2-6|once|TRBV7-3|17|.
TGTGCCAGCAGCTTAACTTCGACAGAATCTGGGGCCAACGTCCTGACTTTC
CASSLTSTESGANVLTF
>TRBJ1-3|.|TRBV30|14|.
TGTGCCTGGAGTTTCGGGAGGGGTGGAAACACCATATATTTT
CAWSFGRGGNTIYF
>TRBJ2-4|.|TRBV19|13|.
TGTGCCAGTCAAGCAGGGACCAAAAACATTCAGTACTTC
CASQAGTKNIQYF
>TRBJ1-5|.|TRBV11-2|16|TRBD1
TGTGCCAGCAGCTTAGAGGACAGGGCTCCCAATCAGCCCCAGCATTTT
CASSLEDRAPNQPQHF
>TRBJ2-5|.|TRBV27|20|.
TGTGCCAGCAGTTTAAAGCCGACTAGGAGATATTCTAGGTCACAAGAGACCCAGTACTTC
CASSLKPTRRYSRSQETQYF
>TRBJ2-4|.|TRBV11-1|15|.
TGTGCCAGCAGCTCACCACAGGGTAATGGAGACATTCAGTACTTC
CASSSPQGNGDIQYF
>TRBJ2-5|.|TRBV4-1|13|.
TGCGCCAGCAGCCCACGACTGCAAGAGACCCAGTACTTC
CASSPRLQETQYF
>TRBJ2-3|.|TRBV5-4|12|.
TGTGCCAGCAGCTTGGCCGGGGATACGCAGTATTTT
CASSLAGDTQYF
>TRBJ2-7|.|TRBV18|15|.
TGTGCCAGCTCCCCCTACCTGCAGGACTCCTACGAGCAGTACTTC
CASSPYLQDSYEQYF
>TRBJ2-1|.|TRBV4-1|15|.
TGCGCCAGCAGCCAAGGAGAAAGCTCCTACAATGAGCAGTTCTTC
CASSQGESSYNEQFF
>TRBJ1-6|.|TRBV4-1|15|.
TGCGCCAGCAGCCAAGCCTTCTCCTATAATTCACCCCTCCACTTT
CASSQAFSYNSPLHF